This is a list of T cell receptor beta chains from one sample in a study of shared clonotypes between healthy human individuals. Libraries were prepared by immunoSEQ multiplex PCR; TCRdb keeps only in-frame clonotypes and omits some of them. In the table there are approximately 840,000 clones, roughly 96% of which are singletons. The sequenced sample was naive CD8+ T cells sorted from blood. The receptors stem from a man aged 25 to 45 in good health. CDR3s include the opening cysteine and the closing phenylalanine or tryptophan. D genes are given only for firm matches. Clone size, where shown, is once, few, many, or a class for clones that have expanded.

clone_size: .
v_call: TRBV27
j_call: TRBJ2-7
d_call: .
cdr3_length: 16
cdr3_nt: TGTGCCAGCAGACCGGATAACCTAGCCAGGGGACACGAGCAGTACTTC
cdr3_aa: CASRPDNLARGHEQYF

clone_size: .
v_call: TRBV6-5
j_call: TRBJ1-1
d_call: .
cdr3_length: 14
cdr3_nt: TGTGCCAGCAGTTACTCAACGGGGAACACTGAAGCTTTCTTT
cdr3_aa: CASSYSTGNTEAFF

clone_size: .
v_call: TRBV13
j_call: TRBJ1-2
d_call: .
cdr3_length: 14
cdr3_nt: TGTGCCAGCAGCTTAGTCAGGGTAGACTATGGCTACACCTTC
cdr3_aa: CASSLVRVDYGYTF

clone_size: .
v_call: TRBV4-3
j_call: TRBJ2-1
d_call: TRBD1
cdr3_length: 16
cdr3_nt: TGCGCCAGCAGCCATGGGACAGGGGGCTCCTACAATGAGCAGTTCTTC
cdr3_aa: CASSHGTGGSYNEQFF

clone_size: once
v_call: TRBV7-2
j_call: TRBJ2-1
d_call: TRBD2
cdr3_length: 15
cdr3_nt: TGTGCCAGCAGCCCGGGACTAGCGGCAAACAATGAGCAGTTCTTC
cdr3_aa: CASSPGLAANNEQFF

clone_size: .
v_call: TRBV29-1
j_call: TRBJ2-7
d_call: .
cdr3_length: 14
cdr3_nt: TGCAGCGTTGAAGATGAGGCAGGGATTGACGAGCAGTACTTC
cdr3_aa: CSVEDEAGIDEQYF

clone_size: .
v_call: TRBV13
j_call: TRBJ1-2
d_call: .
cdr3_length: 13
cdr3_nt: TGTGCCAGCAGCTTAGGCCTAGGGCCTGGCTACACCTTC
cdr3_aa: CASSLGLGPGYTF

clone_size: .
v_call: TRBV11-2
j_call: TRBJ1-3
d_call: .
cdr3_length: 11
cdr3_nt: TGTGCCAGCACCCCACGGGGCACCATATATTTT
cdr3_aa: CASTPRGTIYF

clone_size: .
v_call: TRBV27
j_call: TRBJ2-7
d_call: .
cdr3_length: 14
cdr3_nt: TGTGCCAGCAGTTTATATCGGGGTTTCTACGAGCAGTACTTC
cdr3_aa: CASSLYRGFYEQYF

clone_size: .
v_call: TRBV7-6
j_call: TRBJ2-3
d_call: .
cdr3_length: 15
cdr3_nt: TGTGCCAGCAGCTTATACGTAGGGATCACAGATACGCAGTATTTT
cdr3_aa: CASSLYVGITDTQYF

clone_size: .
v_call: TRBV4-1
j_call: TRBJ2-7
d_call: .
cdr3_length: 14
cdr3_nt: TGCGCCAGCAGCCAAATGGGTTTCAACTACGAGCAGTACTTC
cdr3_aa: CASSQMGFNYEQYF

clone_size: once
v_call: TRBV5-5
j_call: TRBJ2-7
d_call: .
cdr3_length: 16
cdr3_nt: TGTGCCAGCAGCCAACAACCCTTCGGGGGCTCCTACGAGCAGTACTTC
cdr3_aa: CASSQQPFGGSYEQYF

clone_size: once
v_call: TRBV10-1
j_call: TRBJ2-7
d_call: TRBD1
cdr3_length: 14
cdr3_nt: TGCGCCAGCAGGGACAGGCCCTCGACCTACGAGCAGTACTTC
cdr3_aa: CASRDRPSTYEQYF

clone_size: .
v_call: TRBV7-9
j_call: TRBJ2-7
d_call: TRBD2
cdr3_length: 15
cdr3_nt: TGTGCCAGCAGCCCACTAGCGGGAGGCACCTACGAGCAGTACTTC
cdr3_aa: CASSPLAGGTYEQYF

clone_size: .
v_call: TRBV2
j_call: TRBJ2-7
d_call: .
cdr3_length: 15
cdr3_nt: TGTGCCAGCATTTTCCGGGACAAAGGATCCTACGAGCAGTACTTC
cdr3_aa: CASIFRDKGSYEQYF

clone_size: .
v_call: TRBV4-1
j_call: TRBJ1-1
d_call: TRBD1
cdr3_length: 17
cdr3_nt: TGCGCCAGCAGCCAAATCGTATCAGGGGGGCAGAGGACTGAAGCTTTCTTT
cdr3_aa: CASSQIVSGGQRTEAFF

clone_size: .
v_call: TRBV9
j_call: TRBJ2-7
d_call: .
cdr3_length: 17
cdr3_nt: TGTGCCAGCAGCGTAGACCCCAGCGGGCTAGAGGGAGACGAGCAGTACTTC
cdr3_aa: CASSVDPSGLEGDEQYF

clone_size: .
v_call: TRBV7-8
j_call: TRBJ2-1
d_call: .
cdr3_length: 13
cdr3_nt: TGTGCCAGCAGCCCAGGACTACCTAATGAGCAGTTCTTC
cdr3_aa: CASSPGLPNEQFF

clone_size: .
v_call: TRBV28
j_call: TRBJ1-5
d_call: .
cdr3_length: 17
cdr3_nt: TGTGCCAGCAGTTTACCTGGGGAGGGGTACAACAATCAGCCCCAGCATTTT
cdr3_aa: CASSLPGEGYNNQPQHF

clone_size: .
v_call: TRBV7-6
j_call: TRBJ1-5
d_call: .
cdr3_length: 20
cdr3_nt: TGTGCCAGCAGCTTAGGATTCGTTGGGGGGCCGACGCTACCTCATCAGCCCCAGCATTTT
cdr3_aa: CASSLGFVGGPTLPHQPQHF

clone_size: .
v_call: TRBV10-3
j_call: TRBJ2-2
d_call: .
cdr3_length: 17
cdr3_nt: TGTGCCATCCTCGATCCGACCGGGACGGTGAACACCGGGGAGCTGTTTTTT
cdr3_aa: CAILDPTGTVNTGELFF

clone_size: .
v_call: TRBV7-9
j_call: TRBJ1-2
d_call: .
cdr3_length: 14
cdr3_nt: TGTGCCAGCAGTCCCGCCGACAGCAACTATGGCTACACCTTC
cdr3_aa: CASSPADSNYGYTF

clone_size: .
v_call: TRBV19
j_call: TRBJ2-1
d_call: TRBD1
cdr3_length: 14
cdr3_nt: TGTGCCAGCAGGAAGGGGGCGTCCTACAATGAGCAGTTCTTC
cdr3_aa: CASRKGASYNEQFF

clone_size: .
v_call: TRBV7-9
j_call: TRBJ2-7
d_call: .
cdr3_length: 15
cdr3_nt: TGTGCCAGCAGCTTGGGTCCAGGTTCCTCCTACGAGCAGTACTTC
cdr3_aa: CASSLGPGSSYEQYF

clone_size: .
v_call: TRBV11-3
j_call: TRBJ2-3
d_call: TRBD2
cdr3_length: 16
cdr3_nt: TGTGCCAGCAGCTCCCGACTAGCGGGAGGCACAGATACGCAGTATTTT
cdr3_aa: CASSSRLAGGTDTQYF

clone_size: .
v_call: TRBV10-3
j_call: TRBJ2-7
d_call: .
cdr3_length: 12
cdr3_nt: TGTGCCATCGGGGGGCCGAGCTACGAGCAGTACTTC
cdr3_aa: CAIGGPSYEQYF

clone_size: once
v_call: TRBV9
j_call: TRBJ1-2
d_call: .
cdr3_length: 16
cdr3_nt: TGTGCCAGCAGCGTATGGGCAAAGGGGGACACGAATGGCTACACCTTC
cdr3_aa: CASSVWAKGDTNGYTF

clone_size: .
v_call: TRBV7-2
j_call: TRBJ1-3
d_call: .
cdr3_length: 14
cdr3_nt: TGTGCCAGCAACCCCCTGGACTCTGGGAACACCATATATTTT
cdr3_aa: CASNPLDSGNTIYF

clone_size: .
v_call: TRBV4-3
j_call: TRBJ1-2
d_call: .
cdr3_length: 15
cdr3_nt: TGCGCCAGCAGCCAAGACCAAATGGGGGGGACTGGCTACACCTTC
cdr3_aa: CASSQDQMGGTGYTF

clone_size: once
v_call: TRBV13
j_call: TRBJ2-7
d_call: TRBD2
cdr3_length: 14
cdr3_nt: TGTGCCAGCAGCCCCGGACTAGCGCCATACGAGCAGTACTTC
cdr3_aa: CASSPGLAPYEQYF

clone_size: .
v_call: TRBV6-6
j_call: TRBJ1-1
d_call: .
cdr3_length: 13
cdr3_nt: TGTGCCAGCAGTTACTCTGGGGGCTCTGAAGCTTTCTTT
cdr3_aa: CASSYSGGSEAFF

clone_size: .
v_call: TRBV7-9
j_call: TRBJ2-5
d_call: TRBD2
cdr3_length: 16
cdr3_nt: TGTGCCAGCAGCTTAGCGGCTAGCGGGAGTGGAGAGACCCAGTACTTC
cdr3_aa: CASSLAASGSGETQYF

clone_size: .
v_call: TRBV11-2
j_call: TRBJ2-7
d_call: TRBD2
cdr3_length: 15
cdr3_nt: TGTGCCAGCAGCTTCGGACTAGCGGGAGGGTACGAGCAGTACTTC
cdr3_aa: CASSFGLAGGYEQYF

clone_size: .
v_call: TRBV14
j_call: TRBJ2-7
d_call: .
cdr3_length: 15
cdr3_nt: TGTGCCAGCAGCCTTTTTGCCGGCGGGGTCTACGAGCAGTACTTC
cdr3_aa: CASSLFAGGVYEQYF

clone_size: .
v_call: TRBV4-3
j_call: TRBJ2-1
d_call: TRBD2
cdr3_length: 17
cdr3_nt: TGCGCCAGCAGCCAGGGTATTAGCGGGGAGGTCTACAATGAGCAGTTCTTC
cdr3_aa: CASSQGISGEVYNEQFF

clone_size: .
v_call: TRBV4-3
j_call: TRBJ2-1
d_call: TRBD2
cdr3_length: 17
cdr3_nt: TGCGCCAGCAGCCAAGATTTGGCGGGACTAGTATATCATGAGCAGTTCTTC
cdr3_aa: CASSQDLAGLVYHEQFF

clone_size: .
v_call: TRBV27
j_call: TRBJ1-2
d_call: .
cdr3_length: 14
cdr3_nt: TGTGCCAGCACCCTGGTCGGGGGGGACTATGGCTACACCTTC
cdr3_aa: CASTLVGGDYGYTF

clone_size: .
v_call: TRBV7-9
j_call: TRBJ2-7
d_call: TRBD2
cdr3_length: 16
cdr3_nt: TGTGCCAGCAGTACGACCTCGGGACTAGCAAGCTACGAGCAGTACTTC
cdr3_aa: CASSTTSGLASYEQYF

clone_size: .
v_call: TRBV7-7
j_call: TRBJ2-1
d_call: TRBD2
cdr3_length: 18
cdr3_nt: TGTGCCAGCAGCTTACATCCCCGGGAGGGACGCTCCTACAATGAGCAGTTCTTC
cdr3_aa: CASSLHPREGRSYNEQFF

clone_size: .
v_call: TRBV6-4
j_call: TRBJ1-2
d_call: .
cdr3_length: 15
cdr3_nt: TGTGCCAGCAGCCCCGCCGGGGGCACTAACTATGGCTACACCTTC
cdr3_aa: CASSPAGGTNYGYTF

clone_size: .
v_call: TRBV28
j_call: TRBJ2-5
d_call: .
cdr3_length: 13
cdr3_nt: TGTGCCAGCAGTCCCCGACAGCAAGAGACCCAGTACTTC
cdr3_aa: CASSPRQQETQYF

clone_size: .
v_call: TRBV7-6
j_call: TRBJ2-7
d_call: TRBD2
cdr3_length: 13
cdr3_nt: TGTGCCAGCAGCTTTGGTGCGGGGGACGAGCAGTACTTC
cdr3_aa: CASSFGAGDEQYF

clone_size: .
v_call: TRBV6-6
j_call: TRBJ1-4
d_call: .
cdr3_length: 15
cdr3_nt: TGTGCCAGCAGTCCAGTTGCCTCGGACGGTGAAAAACTGTTTTTT
cdr3_aa: CASSPVASDGEKLFF

clone_size: .
v_call: TRBV6-4
j_call: TRBJ1-4
d_call: .
cdr3_length: 14
cdr3_nt: TGTGCCATCCTGGGGACCGCAACTAATGAAAAACTGTTTTTT
cdr3_aa: CAILGTATNEKLFF

clone_size: .
v_call: TRBV7-2
j_call: TRBJ2-1
d_call: TRBD2
cdr3_length: 18
cdr3_nt: TGTGCCAGCAGTCCCGGGACTAGCGGGAGAGGGCCCTACAATGAGCAGTTCTTC
cdr3_aa: CASSPGTSGRGPYNEQFF

clone_size: once
v_call: TRBV14
j_call: TRBJ1-4
d_call: .
cdr3_length: 18
cdr3_nt: TGTGCCAGCAGCCAAGGAGGGGTTTGGTCGTTGACTAATGAAAAACTGTTTTTT
cdr3_aa: CASSQGGVWSLTNEKLFF

clone_size: .
v_call: TRBV6-6
j_call: TRBJ2-7
d_call: .
cdr3_length: 14
cdr3_nt: TGTGCCAGCAGTTACCGGGAAACCCACTACGAGCAGTACTTC
cdr3_aa: CASSYRETHYEQYF

clone_size: .
v_call: TRBV2
j_call: TRBJ2-7
d_call: .
cdr3_length: 13
cdr3_nt: TGTGCCAGCAGTAATACAGGGCTCGACGAGCAGTACTTC
cdr3_aa: CASSNTGLDEQYF

clone_size: .
v_call: TRBV18
j_call: TRBJ2-5
d_call: .
cdr3_length: 17
cdr3_nt: TGTGCCAGCTCACCACGGCAACAGTTGGGGTTCCAAGAGACCCAGTACTTC
cdr3_aa: CASSPRQQLGFQETQYF

clone_size: .
v_call: TRBV15
j_call: TRBJ2-5
d_call: .
cdr3_length: 17
cdr3_nt: TGTGCCACCAGCAGACGAAGAGGGCTGGAGGGTAAAGAGACCCAGTACTTC
cdr3_aa: CATSRRRGLEGKETQYF

clone_size: .
v_call: TRBV7-9
j_call: TRBJ2-3
d_call: TRBD2
cdr3_length: 16
cdr3_nt: TGTGCCAGCAGCTTAAGTCGGGAGGCTACCGGGTATACGCAGTATTTT
cdr3_aa: CASSLSREATGYTQYF

clone_size: .
v_call: TRBV27
j_call: TRBJ1-5
d_call: .
cdr3_length: 16
cdr3_nt: TGTGCCAGCAGTTTACGTTCATTCACAGAAAATCAGCCCCAGCATTTT
cdr3_aa: CASSLRSFTENQPQHF

clone_size: .
v_call: TRBV7-9
j_call: TRBJ2-7
d_call: .
cdr3_length: 13
cdr3_nt: TGTGCCAGCAGCCCTGACACGAACTACGAGCAGTACTTC
cdr3_aa: CASSPDTNYEQYF

clone_size: .
v_call: TRBV6-1
j_call: TRBJ1-1
d_call: TRBD1
cdr3_length: 16
cdr3_nt: TGTGCCAGCAGTGAAACCATCCCCCGGGACAGGGAAGGGGCTTTCTTT
cdr3_aa: CASSETIPRDREGAFF

clone_size: once
v_call: TRBV7-9
j_call: TRBJ2-7
d_call: .
cdr3_length: 19
cdr3_nt: TGTGCCAGCAGCACTGCGCTGATGGGGTCAACGCGAGGGGCCTACGAGCAGTACTTC
cdr3_aa: CASSTALMGSTRGAYEQYF

clone_size: .
v_call: TRBV16
j_call: TRBJ1-1
d_call: .
cdr3_length: 14
cdr3_nt: TGTGCCAGCAGCCCTGCCTCAGGGAGGACTGAAGCTTTCTTT
cdr3_aa: CASSPASGRTEAFF

clone_size: .
v_call: TRBV28
j_call: TRBJ2-3
d_call: TRBD2
cdr3_length: 16
cdr3_nt: TGTGCCAGCAGTTTCGGACTAGCGGGCAGACGAGATACGCAGTATTTT
cdr3_aa: CASSFGLAGRRDTQYF

clone_size: .
v_call: TRBV11-2
j_call: TRBJ2-6
d_call: .
cdr3_length: 17
cdr3_nt: TGTGCCAGCAGCTCCAGTTGGGGAGTCTCTGGGGCCAACGTCCTGACTTTC
cdr3_aa: CASSSSWGVSGANVLTF

clone_size: .
v_call: TRBV7-8
j_call: TRBJ1-5
d_call: .
cdr3_length: 16
cdr3_nt: TGTGCCAGCAGCCCCGGGCAGCCCGTTGGCAATCAGCCCCAGCATTTT
cdr3_aa: CASSPGQPVGNQPQHF

clone_size: .
v_call: TRBV19
j_call: TRBJ2-1
d_call: .
cdr3_length: 15
cdr3_nt: TGTGCCAGTGGGGCCCGAGCGGAGATTTACAATGAGCAGTTCTTC
cdr3_aa: CASGARAEIYNEQFF